This record looks at one TCR beta chain sequence and its context. Its cognate antigen is unknown. Clones were read by immunoSEQ multiplex PCR, and TCRdb kept only the in-frame ones, dropping some. Here the sample spans 150,000 to 160,000 clones, about nine tenths being singletons. This sample is part of a study of T cell responses to AZD1222 COVID-19 vaccine. Study results and limitations: Baseline serology detected seropositivity in only 6 or 7 AZD1222 recipients. Among the donors, most were white British and more were female, and clonal diversity was possibly underestimated.

Germline values: CDR1 LGHDT, CDR2 YNNKEL (reference sequence). V was cut by 4 bases and J by 0 bases, with 12 bases left in between. The CDR3 runs to 15 residues. This chain links TRBV3-1 (or the pseudogene TRBV3-2) with TRBJ1-1; no definite D call. The receptor was derived from an adult who received the AZD1222 COVID-19 vaccine. Sequenced here: peripheral blood, sampled 28 days after the second AZD1222 dose. CDR3 sequence reads: CASSPLSALNTEAFF. The CDR3 nucleotides are TGTGCCAGCAGCCCTCTGTCGGCGTTGAACACTGAAGCTTTCTTT.